This T cell receptor (beta chain) was recorded in a study of cytomegalovirus exposure and HLA in healthy donors. The CDR3 has 15 residues. Germline V CDR1 and CDR2: SGHDN, FVKESK. With V trimmed by 0 bases and J by 3 bases, 2 bases remained unmatched. The study ran its PCR with 60 Vbeta and 13 Jbeta primers. In the original processing: In a later analysis, roughly 11 million of 65 million to 80 million unique beta chains occurred in at least two donors. TCRdb keeps only in-frame clones here, not all; method: immunoSEQ multiplex PCR. That table is the source of V, J and clone size, and D and trimming were worked out from the DNA. Among some 150,000 clones listed, roughly 81% were seen once. The donors, nominally healthy at sampling, likely had unrecorded immune exposures.

The chain joins TRBV14 to TRBJ2-5; 9 nucleotides align to TRBD1. Material for sequencing was PBMCs. The TCR was taken from a woman between 45 and 65 years old in good health and CMV-seronegative. The CDR3 DNA reads TGTGCCAGCAGCCAAGAAGGGGACAGGGAAGAGACCCAGTACTTC. It translates to CASSQEGDREETQYF.